The rows below give T cell receptor beta chains drawn from one sample of a study of T cell repertoires in cytomegalovirus infection. TCRdb redid the calling of the reads with MiXCR, one entry per CDR3 protein. The profile shows some 940,000 distinct CDR3 sequences, approximately 31% of them singletons. No antigen has been assigned to these receptors. Sequencing was performed on cultured CD8+ T cells from PBMCs, taken from culture after CMV antigen stimulation. The origin of the receptors is a human donor in good health (CMV status not recorded). Some clones in this sample may be carry-over from other donors' samples. Both conserved end residues are part of each CDR3. The D gene is left open where the match is weak. Not all rows give a size; the values are once, few, many and, for expanded clones, a class.

many | NA | TRBJ1-6 | TRBV7-2 | TGTGCCAGCAGCTTAGTACTCCAGGGGAATTCACCCCTCCACTTT | CASSLVLQGNSPLHF
many | NA | TRBJ1-2 | TRBV7-2 | TGTGCCAGCAGCTTGTGGCAGGGGATTATCTATGGCTACACCTTC | CASSLWQGIIYGYTF
NA | NA | TRBJ1-3 | TRBV12-3/TRBV12-4 | TGTGCCAGCAGTTTTAGCCCGGGGGTCTCCTCTGGAAACACCATATATTTT | CASSFSPGVSSGNTIYF
NA | NA | TRBJ1-1 | TRBV20-1 | TGCAGTGCTAGAGACACAGGCGCATTTTCGAACACTGAAGCTTTCTTT | CSARDTGAFSNTEAFF
few | NA | TRBJ1-2 | TRBV29-1 | TGCAGCGTGCCCCGGGGTATGAAGGGCTACACCTTC | CSVPRGMKGYTF
NA | NA | TRBJ1-1 | TRBV27 | TGTGCCAGCAGTTTTGGTACAAAGAGGACTGAAGCTTTCTTT | CASSFGTKRTEAFF
NA | NA | TRBJ2-1 | TRBV6-2/TRBV6-3 | TGTGCCAGCGGGGAAAGGGACAACTCCTACAATGAGCAGTTCTTC | CASGERDNSYNEQFF
many | TRBD2 | TRBJ2-1 | TRBV7-6 | TGTGCCAGCAGCCCGAGGACTAGCGGGGACTACAATGAGCAGTTCTTC | CASSPRTSGDYNEQFF
many | TRBD2 | TRBJ2-7 | TRBV7-2 | TGTGCCAGCAGTGCAAGCGGGGGGGGAGCCTACGAGCAGTACTTC | CASSASGGGAYEQYF
few | NA | TRBJ1-1 | TRBV10-2 | TGCGCCAGCAGTGAGTCCGCTTGGGGGAACACTGAAGCTTTCTTT | CASSESAWGNTEAFF